This is a list of T cell receptor beta chains from one sample in a study of T-cell reconstitution after alpha-beta-depleted transplantation in children. One entry per CDR3 protein, called by TCRdb with MiXCR from the PCR reads. This sample has a few hundred thousand distinct CDR3 sequences; 20% to 30% occur once, and the top ten carry 2.6%. The sequencing used PBMCs, collected before TCRalphabeta/CD19-depleted stem cell transplant. The receptors were sampled from a girl aged 2 to 9 with Fanconi anemia, due to receive a stem cell transplant. CDR3s leave out the opening cysteine and the closing phenylalanine or tryptophan. A D gene is named only where the DNA matches it firmly.

j_call	v_call	d_call	cdr3_aa
TRBJ2-1	TRBV6-1	TRBD2	ASSVMGLAGGGEQF
TRBJ2-5	TRBV21-1	.	ASSKEVTETQY
TRBJ2-1	TRBV12-3/TRBV12-4	.	ASRRSAYNEQF
TRBJ1-1	TRBV20-1	TRBD1	SARARTGTTEAF
TRBJ2-7	TRBV20-1	TRBD1	SARGTGYEQY
TRBJ2-1	TRBV20-1	.	SARVHNEQF
TRBJ2-7	TRBV20-1	.	SALQGHEQY
TRBJ2-3	TRBV20-1	.	SASAYTDTQY
TRBJ2-3	TRBV20-1	.	SAVEEYTDTQY
TRBJ2-3	TRBV5-1	TRBD2	ASSIAGGQDTQY
TRBJ2-7	TRBV28	TRBD2	ASSPTLLLAGDREQY
TRBJ2-1	TRBV12-3/TRBV12-4	.	ASRGPSYNEQF
TRBJ1-5	TRBV12-5	.	ASGRDNQPQH
TRBJ1-6	TRBV28	TRBD1	ASSFRSGGSPLH
TRBJ2-3	TRBV29-1	TRBD2	SARRTSRGDTQY
TRBJ2-1	TRBV5-1	.	ASWSTYSNNEQF
TRBJ2-1	TRBV4-2	TRBD2	ASRNSGTSGGNEQF
TRBJ2-5	TRBV28	TRBD2	ASSLWGSGIQETQY
TRBJ2-7	TRBV14	TRBD2	ASSLYRTSGYNEQY
TRBJ2-7	TRBV21-1	.	ASSKEEAKTSYKQY
TRBJ2-6	TRBV10-3	.	AISESEAPNVLT
TRBJ2-5	TRBV27	.	ASSPRRREETQY
TRBJ1-4	TRBV4-2	.	ASSQDSGEKLF
TRBJ2-7	TRBV6-6	.	ASRQQGYEQY
TRBJ1-1	TRBV6-4	.	ASSDTGTIAF
TRBJ1-1	TRBV25-1	.	ASSGPYTEAF
TRBJ2-3	TRBV7-2	TRBD2	ASSLGRSPAGGATQY
TRBJ2-3	TRBV29-1	.	SVVETRGWFTDTQY
TRBJ2-7	TRBV6-2/TRBV6-3	.	ASSYGVDEQY
TRBJ2-1	TRBV5-1	.	ASSLGHNEQF
TRBJ2-7	TRBV29-1	.	SVEQGRRYEQY
TRBJ2-3	TRBV28	.	ASSSITGVGTDTQY
TRBJ1-2	TRBV29-1	.	SVQALGGGYGYT
TRBJ2-7	TRBV30	.	AWSGSTRREQY
TRBJ1-1	TRBV29-1	.	SVVFRPRRAVTLNTEAF
TRBJ2-7	TRBV4-1	TRBD2	ASSQASGLNYEQY
TRBJ2-7	TRBV9	.	ASSVGPGETYEQY
TRBJ2-7	TRBV10-2	.	ASSERQAAYEQY
TRBJ2-7	TRBV29-1	.	SVVKGVDEQY
TRBJ1-5	TRBV2	.	ASSDGQIGPQH
TRBJ2-5	TRBV18	.	ASSQYQETQY
TRBJ2-2	TRBV18	.	ASSPRQSANTGELF
TRBJ2-3	TRBV11-2	.	ASSLRGIRGATPHTQY
TRBJ2-1	TRBV5-1	.	ASSSGTRTNEQF
TRBJ2-5	TRBV12-3/TRBV12-4	.	ASSSRVITQY
TRBJ2-1	TRBV7-6	.	ASSPSAGVDNEQF
TRBJ2-7	TRBV29-1	TRBD1	SVRQGPYEQY
TRBJ2-1	TRBV6-6	TRBD2	ASSSFGPRAGGHYSYNEQF
TRBJ2-3	TRBV20-1	TRBD2	SALKTAGGGDTQY
TRBJ2-1	TRBV28	.	ASKGYEQF
TRBJ1-2	TRBV20-1	.	SARVSGGYT
TRBJ2-1	TRBV7-8	.	ASSLVVGHEQF
TRBJ2-3	TRBV5-1	.	ASSLVLGSDTQY
TRBJ2-1	TRBV10-2	.	ASKQGNEQF
TRBJ2-4	TRBV18	.	ASTDLLAKNIQY
TRBJ2-5	TRBV28	.	ASSLSRSSGWETQY
TRBJ2-7	TRBV12-3/TRBV12-4	.	ASRLRFYEQY
TRBJ2-2	TRBV5-1	.	ASSYVQNTGELF
TRBJ2-1	TRBV12-3/TRBV12-4	TRBD1	ASSLDRGRDNEQF
TRBJ1-1	TRBV20-1	.	SATLGLNTEAF